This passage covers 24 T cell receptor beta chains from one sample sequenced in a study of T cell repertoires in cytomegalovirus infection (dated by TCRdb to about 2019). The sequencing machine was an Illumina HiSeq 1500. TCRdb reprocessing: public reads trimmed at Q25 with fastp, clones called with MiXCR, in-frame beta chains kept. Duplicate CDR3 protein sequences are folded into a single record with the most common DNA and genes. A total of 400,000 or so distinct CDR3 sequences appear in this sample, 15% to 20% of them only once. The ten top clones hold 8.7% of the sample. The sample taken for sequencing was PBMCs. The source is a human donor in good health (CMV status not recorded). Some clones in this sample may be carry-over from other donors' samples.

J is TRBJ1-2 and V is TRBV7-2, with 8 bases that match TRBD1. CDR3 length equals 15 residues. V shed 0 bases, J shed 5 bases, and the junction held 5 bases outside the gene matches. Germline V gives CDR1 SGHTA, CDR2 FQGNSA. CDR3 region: CASSLAQGASYGYTF. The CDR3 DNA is TGTGCCAGCAGCTTAGCGCAGGGGGCGAGTTATGGCTACACCTTC.

CDR3 residues: CSVEPGPRGDTQYF. The CDR3 DNA is TGCAGCGTGGAACCGGGACCCCGAGGAGATACGCAGTATTTT. The chain carries TRBV29-1 and TRBJ2-3, with D perhaps being TRBD1 or TRBD2 (5 bases each). The CDR3 sequence is 14 residues long. V shed 6 bases and J shed 5 bases, with 18 bases lying between them. In germline, CDR1 is SQVTM, CDR2 ANQGSEA.

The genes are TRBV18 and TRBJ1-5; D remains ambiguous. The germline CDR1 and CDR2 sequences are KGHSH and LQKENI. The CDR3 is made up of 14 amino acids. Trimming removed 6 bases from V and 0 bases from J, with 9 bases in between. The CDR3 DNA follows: TGTGCCAGCTCGCCTGACTCTAGCAATCAGCCCCAGCATTTT. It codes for CASSPDSSNQPQHF.

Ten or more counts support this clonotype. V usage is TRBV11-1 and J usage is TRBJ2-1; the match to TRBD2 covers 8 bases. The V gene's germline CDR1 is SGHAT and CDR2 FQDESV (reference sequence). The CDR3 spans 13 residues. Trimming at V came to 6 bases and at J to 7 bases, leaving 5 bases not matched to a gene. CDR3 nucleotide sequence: TGTGCCAGCAGAACCGGGACTAGGAATGAGCAGTTCTTC. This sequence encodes CASRTGTRNEQFF.

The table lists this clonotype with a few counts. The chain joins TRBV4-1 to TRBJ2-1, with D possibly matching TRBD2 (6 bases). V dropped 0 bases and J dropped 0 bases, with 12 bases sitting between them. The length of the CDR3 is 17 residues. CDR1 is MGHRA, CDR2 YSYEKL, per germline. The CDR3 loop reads CASSQEGGINSYNEQFF. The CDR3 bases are TGCGCCAGCAGCCAAGAAGGAGGGATAAACTCCTACAATGAGCAGTTCTTC.

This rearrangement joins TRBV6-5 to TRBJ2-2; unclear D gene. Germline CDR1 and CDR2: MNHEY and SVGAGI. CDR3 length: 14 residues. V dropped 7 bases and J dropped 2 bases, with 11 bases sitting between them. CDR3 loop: CASTRSTNTGELFF. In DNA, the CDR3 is TGTGCCAGCACTCGAAGCACAAACACCGGGGAGCTGTTTTTT.

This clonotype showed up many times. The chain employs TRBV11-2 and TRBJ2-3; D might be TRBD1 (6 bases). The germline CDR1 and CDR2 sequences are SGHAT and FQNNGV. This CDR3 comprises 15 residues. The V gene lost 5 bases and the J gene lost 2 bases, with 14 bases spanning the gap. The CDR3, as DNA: TGTGCCAGCAGCCGGGGACAAAGGAACACAGATACGCAGTATTTT. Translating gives CASSRGQRNTDTQYF.

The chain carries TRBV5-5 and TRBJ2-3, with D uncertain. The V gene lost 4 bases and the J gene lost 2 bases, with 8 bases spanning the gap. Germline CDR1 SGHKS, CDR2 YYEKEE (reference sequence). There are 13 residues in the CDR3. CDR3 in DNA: TGTGCCAGCAGCCGCCAGGACACAGATACGCAGTATTTT. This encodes CASSRQDTDTQYF.

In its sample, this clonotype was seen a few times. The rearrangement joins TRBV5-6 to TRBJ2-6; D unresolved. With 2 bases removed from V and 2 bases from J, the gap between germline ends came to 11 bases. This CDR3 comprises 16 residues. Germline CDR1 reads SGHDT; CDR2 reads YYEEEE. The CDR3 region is CASSLPKLTGANVLTF. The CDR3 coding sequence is TGTGCCAGCAGCTTACCCAAACTTACTGGGGCCAACGTCCTGACTTTC.

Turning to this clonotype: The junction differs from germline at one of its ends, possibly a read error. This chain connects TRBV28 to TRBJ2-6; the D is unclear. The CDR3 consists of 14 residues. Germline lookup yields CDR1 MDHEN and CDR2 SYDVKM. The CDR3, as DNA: TGTGCCAGCAGATTAAGCTCTGGGTCCAACGTCCTGACTTTC. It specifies CASRLSSGSNVLTF.

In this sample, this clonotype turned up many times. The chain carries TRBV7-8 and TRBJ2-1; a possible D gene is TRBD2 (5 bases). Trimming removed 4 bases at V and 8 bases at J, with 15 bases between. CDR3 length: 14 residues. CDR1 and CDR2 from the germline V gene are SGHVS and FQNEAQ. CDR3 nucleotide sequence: TGTGCCAGCAGCTACGGCGTTCTCGGGGATGAGCAGTTCTTC. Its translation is CASSYGVLGDEQFF.

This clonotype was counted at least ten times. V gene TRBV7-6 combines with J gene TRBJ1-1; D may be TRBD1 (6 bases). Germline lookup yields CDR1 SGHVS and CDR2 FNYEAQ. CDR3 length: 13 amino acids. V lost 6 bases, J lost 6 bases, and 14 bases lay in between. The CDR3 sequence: CASSFSRGSEAFF. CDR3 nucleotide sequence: TGTGCCAGCAGTTTTTCGAGGGGGTCTGAAGCTTTCTTT. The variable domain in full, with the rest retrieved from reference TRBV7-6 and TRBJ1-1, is GAGVSQSPRYKVTKRGQDVALRCDPISGHVSLYWYRQALGQGPEFLTYFNYEAQQDKSGLPNDRFSAERPEGSISTLTIQRTEQRDSAMYRCASSFSRGSEAFFGQGTRLTVV.

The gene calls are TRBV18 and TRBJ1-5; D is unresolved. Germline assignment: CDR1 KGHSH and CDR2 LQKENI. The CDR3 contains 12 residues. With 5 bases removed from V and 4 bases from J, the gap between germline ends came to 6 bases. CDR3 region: CASSSINQPQHF. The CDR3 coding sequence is TGTGCCAGCTCATCAATAAATCAGCCCCAGCATTTT.

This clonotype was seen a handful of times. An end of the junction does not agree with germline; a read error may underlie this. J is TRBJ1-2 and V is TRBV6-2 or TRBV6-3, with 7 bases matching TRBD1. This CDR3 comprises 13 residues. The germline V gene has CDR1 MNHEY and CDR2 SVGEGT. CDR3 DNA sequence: TGTGCCAGTTCTCCGAGAGACAGGGATGGATACACCTTC. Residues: CASSPRDRDGYTF.

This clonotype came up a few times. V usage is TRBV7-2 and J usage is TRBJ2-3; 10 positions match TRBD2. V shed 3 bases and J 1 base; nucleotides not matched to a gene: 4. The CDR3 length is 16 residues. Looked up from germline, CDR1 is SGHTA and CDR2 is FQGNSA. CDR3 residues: CASSFYSGGRTDTQYF. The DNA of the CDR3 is TGTGCCAGCAGCTTCTATAGCGGGGGGCGCACAGATACGCAGTATTTT.

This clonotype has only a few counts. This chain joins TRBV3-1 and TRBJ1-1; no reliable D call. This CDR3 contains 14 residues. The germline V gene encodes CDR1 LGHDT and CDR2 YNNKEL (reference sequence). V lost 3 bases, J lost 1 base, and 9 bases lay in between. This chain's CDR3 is CASSHLVQNTEAFF. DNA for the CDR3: TGTGCCAGCAGCCACCTAGTTCAGAACACTGAAGCTTTCTTT.

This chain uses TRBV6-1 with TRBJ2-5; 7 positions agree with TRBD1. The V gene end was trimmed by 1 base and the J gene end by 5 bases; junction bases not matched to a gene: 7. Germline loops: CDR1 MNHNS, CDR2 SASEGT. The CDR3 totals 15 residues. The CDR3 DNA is TGTGCCAGCAGTGAAGGACAGGGAGTGCTGGAGACCCAGTACTTC. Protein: CASSEGQGVLETQYF.

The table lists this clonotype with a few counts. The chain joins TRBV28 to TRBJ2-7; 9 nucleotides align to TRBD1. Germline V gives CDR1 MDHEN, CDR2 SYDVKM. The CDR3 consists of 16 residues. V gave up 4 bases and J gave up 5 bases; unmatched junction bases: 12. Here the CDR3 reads CASSSGGQGFRDEQYF. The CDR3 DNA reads TGTGCCAGCAGTTCGGGGGGACAGGGTTTTAGGGACGAGCAGTACTTC.

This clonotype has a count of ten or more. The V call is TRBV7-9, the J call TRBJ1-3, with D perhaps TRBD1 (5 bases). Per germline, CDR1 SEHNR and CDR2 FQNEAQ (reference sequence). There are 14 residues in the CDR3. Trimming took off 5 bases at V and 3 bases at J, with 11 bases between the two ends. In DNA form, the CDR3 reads TGTGCCAGCAGCCCTCGGGGGGTTGGAAACACCATATATTTT. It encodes CASSPRGVGNTIYF. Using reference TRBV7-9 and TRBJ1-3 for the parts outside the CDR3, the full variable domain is DTGVSQNPRHKITKRGQNVTFRCDPISEHNRLYWYRQTLGQGPEFLTYFQNEAQLEKSRLLSDRFSAERPKGSFSTLEIQRTEQGDSAMYLCASSPRGVGNTIYFGEGSWLTVV.

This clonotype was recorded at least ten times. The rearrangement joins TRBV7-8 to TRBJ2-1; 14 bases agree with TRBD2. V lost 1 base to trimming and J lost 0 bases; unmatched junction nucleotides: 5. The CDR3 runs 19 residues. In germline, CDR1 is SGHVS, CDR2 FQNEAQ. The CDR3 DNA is TGTGCCAGCAGCTTAGGGTCGACTAGCGGGAGGGGCTCCTACAATGAGCAGTTCTTC. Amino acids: CASSLGSTSGRGSYNEQFF.

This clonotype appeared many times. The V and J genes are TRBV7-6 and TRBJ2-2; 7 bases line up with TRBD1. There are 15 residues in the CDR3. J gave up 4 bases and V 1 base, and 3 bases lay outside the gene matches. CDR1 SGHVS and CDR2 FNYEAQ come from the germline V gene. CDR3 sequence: CASSLDRGGTGELFF. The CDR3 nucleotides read TGTGCCAGCAGCTTAGACAGGGGCGGCACCGGGGAGCTGTTTTTT.

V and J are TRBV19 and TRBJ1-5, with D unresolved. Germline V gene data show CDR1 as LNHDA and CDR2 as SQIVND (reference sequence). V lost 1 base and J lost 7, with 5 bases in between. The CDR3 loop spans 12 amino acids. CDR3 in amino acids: CASSIGSQPQHF. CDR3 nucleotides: TGTGCCAGTAGTATAGGAAGCCAGCCCCAGCATTTT. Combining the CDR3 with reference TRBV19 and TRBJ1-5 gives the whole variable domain DGGITQSPKYLFRKEGQNVTLSCEQNLNHDAMYWYRQDPGQGLRLIYYSQIVNDFQKGDIAEGYSVSREKKESFPLTVTSAQKNPTAFYLCASSIGSQPQHFGDGTRLSIL.

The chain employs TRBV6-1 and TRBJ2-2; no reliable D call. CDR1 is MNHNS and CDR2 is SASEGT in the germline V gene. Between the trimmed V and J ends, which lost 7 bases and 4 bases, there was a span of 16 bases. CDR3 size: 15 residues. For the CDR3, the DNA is TGTGCCAGCACTTCGGGTTCTCGGAGCACCGGGGAGCTGTTTTTT. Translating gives CASTSGSRSTGELFF.

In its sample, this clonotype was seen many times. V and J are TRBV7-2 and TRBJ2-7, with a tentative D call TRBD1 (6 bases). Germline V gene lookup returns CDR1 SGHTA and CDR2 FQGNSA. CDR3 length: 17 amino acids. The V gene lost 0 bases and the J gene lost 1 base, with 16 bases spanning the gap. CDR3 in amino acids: CASSLAWVGQGSYEQYF. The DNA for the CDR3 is TGTGCCAGCAGCTTAGCCTGGGTCGGGCAGGGGTCCTACGAGCAGTACTTC.